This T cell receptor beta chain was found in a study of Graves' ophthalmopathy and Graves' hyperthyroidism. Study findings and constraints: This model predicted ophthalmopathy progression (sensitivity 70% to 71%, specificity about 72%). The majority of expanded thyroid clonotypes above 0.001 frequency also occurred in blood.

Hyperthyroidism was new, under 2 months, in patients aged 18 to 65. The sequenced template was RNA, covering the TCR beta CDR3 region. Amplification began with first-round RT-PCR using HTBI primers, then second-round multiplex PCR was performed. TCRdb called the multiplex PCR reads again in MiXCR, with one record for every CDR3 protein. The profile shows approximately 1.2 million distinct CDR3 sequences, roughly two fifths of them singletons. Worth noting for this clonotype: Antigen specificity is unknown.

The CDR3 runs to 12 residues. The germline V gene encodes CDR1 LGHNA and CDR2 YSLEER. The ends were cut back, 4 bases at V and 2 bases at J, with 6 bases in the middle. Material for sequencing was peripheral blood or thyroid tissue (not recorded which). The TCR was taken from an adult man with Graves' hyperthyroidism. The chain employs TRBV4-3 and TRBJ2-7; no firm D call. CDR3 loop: CASSRLPYEQYF. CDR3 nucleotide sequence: TGCGCCAGCAGCCGCCTGCCCTACGAGCAGTACTTC.